The 9 T cell receptor beta chains given below trace back to one sample, sequenced in a study of T cells in tuberculosis. Described time point: new active TB diagnosis, blood taken before or within 7 days of starting treatment. Sequenced by immunoSEQ multiplex PCR; TCRdb stores in-frame clones only, minus some. The sample consists of 20,000 to 25,000 clones, about 85% of them appearing once. Sample: PBMCs, taken at tuberculosis diagnosis. These receptors all stem from an adult with tuberculosis.

The chain couples TRBV5-1 to TRBJ1-3; 8 positions match TRBD1. Trimming cost V 0 bases and J 7 bases; bases outside gene matches: 3. CDR1 is SGHRS and CDR2 is YFSETQ in the germline V gene. This CDR3 has 14 residues. In nucleotides, the CDR3 is TGCGCCAGCAGCTTGGGACAGGGGAGGAACACCATATATTTT. Translating it yields CASSLGQGRNTIYF.

This chain's CDR3 is CASSEANRVEAFF. CDR3 DNA sequence: TGTGCCAGCAGTGAAGCGAACAGAGTAGAAGCTTTCTTT. The chain couples TRBV6-1 to TRBJ1-1; no clear D gene. This CDR3 has 13 residues. Germline V gene sequence: CDR1 MNHNS, CDR2 SASEGT. Trimming took off 0 bases at V and 8 bases at J, with 10 bases between the two ends.

The chain is built from TRBV5-1 and TRBJ1-4; TRBD1 aligns across 7 bases. With 5 bases clipped from V and 8 bases from J, the junction kept 9 bases outside the gene matches. Per the germline V gene, CDR1 is SGHRS and CDR2 is YFSETQ. The CDR3 has 14 amino acids. The DNA for the CDR3 is TGCGCCAGCAGACCCGACAGGGTTTTGGAAAAACTGTTTTTT. It translates to CASRPDRVLEKLFF.

As DNA, the CDR3 is TGTGCCAGCAGCTTAGCCCCAGAGGGGGCGAATCAGCCCCAGCATTTT. This sequence encodes CASSLAPEGANQPQHF. The V call is TRBV7-2, the J call TRBJ1-5; 7 bases are a match to TRBD1. CDR3 length: 16 residues. CDR1 is SGHTA and CDR2 is FQGNSA in the germline V gene. Trimming removed 0 bases from V and 4 bases from J; junction bases left unmatched: 6.

This clone was detected only a few times. The rearrangement uses TRBV2 and TRBJ2-7; tentative D call: TRBD2 (5 bases). Trimming removed 3 bases from V and 7 bases from J, with 22 bases in between. The CDR3 runs 16 residues. Germline CDR1 is SNHLY and CDR2 is FYNNEI. In DNA form, the CDR3 reads TGTGCCAGCAGTGATCCGGCCAGGCTAGCCTCGGGAGAGCAGTACTTC. Translating gives CASSDPARLASGEQYF.

CDR3 sequence reads: CASRLLENTEAFF. The CDR3 nucleotides are TGTGCCAGCAGGCTACTCGAGAACACTGAAGCTTTCTTT. The rearrangement links TRBV28 to TRBJ1-1; D gene unclear. The CDR3 runs 13 residues. The V gene's germline CDR1 is MDHEN and CDR2 SYDVKM. The germline V and J ends were trimmed by 6 bases and 1 base, with 9 bases remaining between them.

The chain couples TRBV7-2 to TRBJ2-7; D remains ambiguous. Germline V CDR1 and CDR2: SGHTA, FQGNSA. V was shortened by 2 bases and J by 4 bases, with 6 bases between the two germline ends. The length of the CDR3 is 12 residues. The CDR3 region is CASSLWPYEQYF. The CDR3, as DNA: TGTGCCAGCAGCTTATGGCCGTACGAGCAGTACTTC. Supplemented by reference TRBV7-2 and TRBJ2-7, the full variable domain reads GAGVSQSPSNKVTEKGKDVELRCDPISGHTALYWYRQSLGQGLEFLIYFQGNSAPDKSGLPSDRFSAERTGGSVSTLTIQRTQQEDSAVYLCASSLWPYEQYFGPGTRLTVT.

The genes are TRBV18 and TRBJ1-2; a possible D gene is TRBD1 (6 bases). V shed 5 bases and J shed 3 bases, with 10 bases lying between them. The CDR3 runs 13 residues. Germline CDR1 KGHSH, CDR2 LQKENI. CDR3 amino acids: CASSRGGDYGYTF. In nucleotides, the CDR3 is TGTGCCAGCTCAAGAGGGGGAGACTATGGCTACACCTTC.

V gene TRBV7-7 combines with J gene TRBJ2-3; maybe TRBD1 (6 bases). Germline V CDR1 and CDR2: SSHAT, FNYEAQ (reference sequence). The CDR3 consists of 13 residues. Trimming removed 4 bases from V and 6 bases from J, with 11 bases in between. CDR3 in DNA: TGTGCCAGCAGCTCCAGGGGTCGGGATACGCAGTATTTT. Translated: CASSSRGRDTQYF.